This is a list of T cell receptor beta chains from one sample in a study of human T cells and chemical hapten exposure. MiXCR, run by TCRdb on the RACE reads, gives a single entry per CDR3 protein. The data show approximately 120,000 distinct CDR3 sequences, about a tenth seen once. Sequenced here: whole blood, sampled in connection with sensitization to the hapten diphenylcyclopropenone (DPC). The receptors originated from a woman aged 40-49 years with alopecia areata. Some clones in this sample may be carry-over from other donors' samples. Each CDR3 is given with its conserved first and last residue.

j_gene	v_gene	len	CDR3aa
TRBJ1-6	TRBV15	17	CATSSTPPGPPNSPLHF
TRBJ1-1	TRBV19	14	CASSPRGGATEAFF
TRBJ1-2	TRBV30	13	CAWSATGGYGYTF
TRBJ2-7	TRBV3-1	15	CASSQEGAGGNEQYF
TRBJ1-3	TRBV4-1	14	CASSQTETGNTIYF
TRBJ1-2	TRBV20-1	17	CSARGRGKVQGDYGYTF
TRBJ2-1	TRBV7-9	15	CASSASERGPHEQFF
TRBJ2-1	TRBV4-3	17	CASSQDLSQVDRNEQFF
TRBJ1-1	TRBV4-3	9	CASSRLFFF
TRBJ2-5	TRBV11-3	14	CAGLQGISQETQYF
TRBJ1-1	TRBV6-5	13	CASSQDRDTEAFF
TRBJ2-7	TRBV3-1	15	CASSPGQRQFYEQYF
TRBJ1-2	TRBV24-1	15	CATSARTDYNYGYTF
TRBJ1-2	TRBV29-1	15	CSVEDMGAGLPGYTF
TRBJ2-2	TRBV29-1	14	CSVSQGMITGELFF
TRBJ2-7	TRBV11-2	13	CPYLEASGGEQYF
TRBJ2-5	TRBV7-9	14	CASSFPPYQETQYF
TRBJ2-1	TRBV7-2	15	CASSSQGAFVGEQFF
TRBJ2-2	TRBV9	16	CASSVTVLVNTGELFF
TRBJ2-5	TRBV7-2	14	CASSPGTRQETQYF
TRBJ2-5	TRBV5-1	18	CASSRWKTSGAYQETQYF
TRBJ2-1	TRBV12-3/TRBV12-4	15	CASSYTSGTYNEQFF
TRBJ2-5	TRBV7-6	17	CASSHGATSGGLETQYF
TRBJ1-5	TRBV7-2	15	CASSFQGALNQPQHF
TRBJ2-1	TRBV6-2/TRBV6-3	11	CAGGNYNEQFF
TRBJ2-2	TRBV24-1	16	CATSDLRTGVTGELFF
TRBJ1-5	TRBV20-1	12	CSARFRGQPQHF
TRBJ2-7	TRBV11-2	15	CASSQTGGRYYEQYF
TRBJ1-2	TRBV12-3/TRBV12-4	20	CASSRLGPGTTFRANYGYTF
TRBJ1-6	TRBV4-3	16	CASSQDTGEGNSPLHF
TRBJ1-6	TRBV7-8	13	CASSPRQGSPLHF
TRBJ1-2	TRBV7-9	16	CASSFPGGDPNYGYTF
TRBJ1-3	TRBV13	14	CASSPTMAGNTIYF
TRBJ1-6	TRBV10-2	13	CASSGTGDSPLHF
TRBJ1-3	TRBV29-1	14	CSVVTPNSGNTIYF
TRBJ1-1	TRBV29-1	13	CSVLSGVNTEAFF
TRBJ2-1	TRBV27	15	CASSSPQAGGNEQFF
TRBJ1-6	TRBV12-3/TRBV12-4	14	CASSLTGRNSPLHF
TRBJ2-6	TRBV6-2/TRBV6-3	17	CASSYSPWASGANVLTF
TRBJ2-2	TRBV20-1	10	CSAMGGELFF
TRBJ1-3	TRBV4-3	17	CASSQGPPSRAVDTIYF
TRBJ2-3	TRBV9	15	CASGKGMTSTDTQYF
TRBJ2-1	TRBV12-3/TRBV12-4	11	CASSPRDEQFF
TRBJ2-7	TRBV7-4	12	CASSFSRYEQYF
TRBJ2-7	TRBV11-2	16	CASGFGSTRGWDEQYF
TRBJ2-3	TRBV12-3/TRBV12-4	11	CASSRAGSQYF
TRBJ2-7	TRBV13	16	CASSPRGGTASYEQYF
TRBJ2-7	TRBV20-1	16	CSAPPPAGEPSYEQYF
TRBJ2-7	TRBV20-1	14	CSATGNLPYYEQYF
TRBJ1-5	TRBV10-2	14	CASSSPSNNQPQHF
TRBJ1-6	TRBV6-5	15	CASSYFGQGESPLHF
TRBJ2-7	TRBV5-1	16	CASSPGQGPSSYEQYF
TRBJ1-3	TRBV6-1	12	CASRPQGNTIYF
TRBJ2-7	TRBV20-1	14	CSARGGQGSYEQYF
TRBJ2-1	TRBV10-3	16	CAISPGQISSYNEQFF
TRBJ2-7	TRBV7-9	15	CASSSGDRRSYEQYF
TRBJ2-2	TRBV4-3	16	CASSLLWGTPTGELFF
TRBJ1-6	TRBV2	13	CASRPLLQSPLHF
TRBJ2-5	TRBV20-1	15	CSADPGQDKQETQYF